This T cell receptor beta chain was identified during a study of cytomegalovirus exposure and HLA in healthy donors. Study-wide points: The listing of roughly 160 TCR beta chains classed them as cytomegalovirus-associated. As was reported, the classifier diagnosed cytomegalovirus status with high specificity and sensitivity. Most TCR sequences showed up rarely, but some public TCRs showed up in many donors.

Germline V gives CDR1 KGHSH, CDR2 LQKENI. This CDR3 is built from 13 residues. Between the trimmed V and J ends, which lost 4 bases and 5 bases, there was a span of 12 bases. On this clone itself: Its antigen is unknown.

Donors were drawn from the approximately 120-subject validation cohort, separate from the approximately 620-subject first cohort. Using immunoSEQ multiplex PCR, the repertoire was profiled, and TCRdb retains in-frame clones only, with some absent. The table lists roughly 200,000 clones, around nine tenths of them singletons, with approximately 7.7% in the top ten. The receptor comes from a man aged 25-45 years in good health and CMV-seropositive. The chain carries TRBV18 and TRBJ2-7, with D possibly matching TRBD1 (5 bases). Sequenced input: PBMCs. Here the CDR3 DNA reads TGTGCCAGCTCACAGGGGATCCTGGACGAGCAGTACTTC. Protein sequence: CASSQGILDEQYF.